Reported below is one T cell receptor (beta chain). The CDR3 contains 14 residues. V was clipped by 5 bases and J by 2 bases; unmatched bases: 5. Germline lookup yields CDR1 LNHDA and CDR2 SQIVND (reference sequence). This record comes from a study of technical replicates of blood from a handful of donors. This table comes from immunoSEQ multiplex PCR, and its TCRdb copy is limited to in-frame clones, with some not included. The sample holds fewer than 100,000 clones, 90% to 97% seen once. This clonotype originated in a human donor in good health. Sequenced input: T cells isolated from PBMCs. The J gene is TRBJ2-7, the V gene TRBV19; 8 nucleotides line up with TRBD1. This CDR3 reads CASSAGTGPYEQYF. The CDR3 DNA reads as TGTGCCAGTAGTGCCGGGACAGGCCCCTACGAGCAGTACTTC.